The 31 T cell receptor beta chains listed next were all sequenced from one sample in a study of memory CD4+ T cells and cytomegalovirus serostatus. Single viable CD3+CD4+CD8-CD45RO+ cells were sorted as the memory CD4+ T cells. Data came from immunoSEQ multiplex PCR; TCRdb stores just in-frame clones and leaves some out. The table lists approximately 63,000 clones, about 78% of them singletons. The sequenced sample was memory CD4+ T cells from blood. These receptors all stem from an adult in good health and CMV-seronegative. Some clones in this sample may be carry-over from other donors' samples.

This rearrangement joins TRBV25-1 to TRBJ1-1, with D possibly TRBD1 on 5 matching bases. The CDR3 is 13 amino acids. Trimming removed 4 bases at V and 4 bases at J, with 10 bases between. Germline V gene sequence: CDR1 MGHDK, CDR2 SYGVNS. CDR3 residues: CASSVRVGTEAFF. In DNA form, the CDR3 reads TGTGCCAGCAGTGTCAGGGTGGGCACTGAAGCTTTCTTT.

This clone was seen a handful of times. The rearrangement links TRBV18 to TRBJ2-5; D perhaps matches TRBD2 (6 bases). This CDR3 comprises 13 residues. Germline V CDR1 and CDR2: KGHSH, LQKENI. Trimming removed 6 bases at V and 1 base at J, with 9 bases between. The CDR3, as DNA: TGTGCCAGCTCTCGGGACTCCCAAGAGACCCAGTACTTC. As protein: CASSRDSQETQYF.

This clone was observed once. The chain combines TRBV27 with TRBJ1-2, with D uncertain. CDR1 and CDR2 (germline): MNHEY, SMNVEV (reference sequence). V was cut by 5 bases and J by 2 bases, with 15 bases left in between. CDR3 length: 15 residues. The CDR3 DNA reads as TGTGCCAGCAGTCCCGTCTTGACTGCAAACTATGGCTACACCTTC. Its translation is CASSPVLTANYGYTF.

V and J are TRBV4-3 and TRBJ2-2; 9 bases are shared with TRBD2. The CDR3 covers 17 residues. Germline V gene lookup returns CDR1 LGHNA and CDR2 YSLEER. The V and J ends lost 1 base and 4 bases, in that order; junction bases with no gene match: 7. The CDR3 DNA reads TGCGCCAGCAGCCAAGCTAGCGGGGTCCCCGGCACCGGGGAGCTGTTTTTT. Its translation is CASSQASGVPGTGELFF.

The CDR3 region is CAISEPGQGFYGYTF. The DNA for the CDR3 is TGTGCCATCAGTGAGCCGGGACAGGGTTTCTATGGCTACACCTTC. This chain joins TRBV10-3 and TRBJ1-2; 9 bases match TRBD1. J was trimmed by 4 bases and V by 2 bases; bases with no gene match: 5. From germline, CDR1 is ENHRY and CDR2 SYGVKD. The CDR3 totals 15 residues.

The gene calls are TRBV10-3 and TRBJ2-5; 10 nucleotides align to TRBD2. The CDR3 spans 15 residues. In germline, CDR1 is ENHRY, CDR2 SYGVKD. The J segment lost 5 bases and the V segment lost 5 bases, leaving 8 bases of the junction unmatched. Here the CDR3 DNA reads TGTGCCATCAGTCCCCAGCGGGAGGGGTGGGAGACCCAGTACTTC. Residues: CAISPQREGWETQYF.

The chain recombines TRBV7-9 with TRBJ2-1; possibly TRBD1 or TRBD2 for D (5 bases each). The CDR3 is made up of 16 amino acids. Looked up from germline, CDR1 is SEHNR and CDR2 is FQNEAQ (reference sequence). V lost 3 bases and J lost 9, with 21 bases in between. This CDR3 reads CASSFGGPQAAIEQFF. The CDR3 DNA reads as TGTGCCAGCAGCTTTGGGGGACCCCAAGCGGCCATTGAGCAGTTCTTC.

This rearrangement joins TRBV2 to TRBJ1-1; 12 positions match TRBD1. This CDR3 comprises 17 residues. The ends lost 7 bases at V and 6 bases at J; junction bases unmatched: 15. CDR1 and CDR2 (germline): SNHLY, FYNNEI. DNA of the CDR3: TGTGCCAGCACCAGAGGGACAGGGGGCGCGAGGTGGTCTGAAGCTTTCTTT. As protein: CASTRGTGGARWSEAFF.

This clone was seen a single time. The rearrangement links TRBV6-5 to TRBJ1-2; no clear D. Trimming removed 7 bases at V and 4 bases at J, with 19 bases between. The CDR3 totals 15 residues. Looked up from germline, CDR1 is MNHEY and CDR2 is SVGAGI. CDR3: CASTRLRTVPYGYTF. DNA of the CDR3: TGTGCCAGCACCAGGCTGAGGACGGTTCCCTATGGCTACACCTTC.

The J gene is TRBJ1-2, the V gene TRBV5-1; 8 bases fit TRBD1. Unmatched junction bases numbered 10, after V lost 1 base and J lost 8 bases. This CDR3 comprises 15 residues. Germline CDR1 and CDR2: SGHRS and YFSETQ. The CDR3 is CASSLSPQGAIGYTF. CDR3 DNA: TGCGCCAGCAGCTTGTCCCCCCAGGGGGCGATCGGCTACACCTTC.

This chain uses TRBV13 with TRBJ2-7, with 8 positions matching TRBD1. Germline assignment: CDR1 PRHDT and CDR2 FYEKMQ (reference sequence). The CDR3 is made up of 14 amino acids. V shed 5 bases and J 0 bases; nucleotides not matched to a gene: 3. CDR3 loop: CASSRTGSSYEQYF. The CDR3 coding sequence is TGTGCCAGCAGCCGGACAGGGAGCTCCTACGAGCAGTACTTC.

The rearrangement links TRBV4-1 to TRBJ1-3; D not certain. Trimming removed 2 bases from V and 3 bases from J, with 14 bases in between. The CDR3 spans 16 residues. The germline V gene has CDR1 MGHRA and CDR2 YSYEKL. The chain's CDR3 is CASSQIQRADGNTIYF. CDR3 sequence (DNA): TGCGCCAGCAGCCAAATTCAGCGGGCGGATGGAAACACCATATATTTT.

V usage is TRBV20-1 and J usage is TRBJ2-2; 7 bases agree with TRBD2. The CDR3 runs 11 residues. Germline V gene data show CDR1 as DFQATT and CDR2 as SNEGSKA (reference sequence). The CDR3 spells CSILALGELFF. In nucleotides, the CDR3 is TGCAGCATACTAGCGCTCGGGGAGCTGTTTTTT.

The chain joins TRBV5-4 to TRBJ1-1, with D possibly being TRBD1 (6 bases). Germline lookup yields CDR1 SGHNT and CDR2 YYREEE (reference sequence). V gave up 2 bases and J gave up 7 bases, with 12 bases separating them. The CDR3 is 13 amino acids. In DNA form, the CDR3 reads TGTGCCAGCAGCTTTCTTAGGACAGTTGAAGCTTTCTTT. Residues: CASSFLRTVEAFF.

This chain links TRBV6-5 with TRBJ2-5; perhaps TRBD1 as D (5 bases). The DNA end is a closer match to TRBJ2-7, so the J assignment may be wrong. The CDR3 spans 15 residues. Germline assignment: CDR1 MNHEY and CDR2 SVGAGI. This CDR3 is CASSGRGAGSYEQYF. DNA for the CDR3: TGTGCCAGCAGTGGAAGGGGCGCAGGATCCTACGAGCAGTACTTC.

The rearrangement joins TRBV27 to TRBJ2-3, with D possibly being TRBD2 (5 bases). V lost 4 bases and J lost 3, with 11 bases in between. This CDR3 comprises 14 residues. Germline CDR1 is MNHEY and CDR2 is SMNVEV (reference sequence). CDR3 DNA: TGTGCCAGCAGTTCTAGTAGCGTAACAGATACGCAGTATTTT. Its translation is CASSSSSVTDTQYF.

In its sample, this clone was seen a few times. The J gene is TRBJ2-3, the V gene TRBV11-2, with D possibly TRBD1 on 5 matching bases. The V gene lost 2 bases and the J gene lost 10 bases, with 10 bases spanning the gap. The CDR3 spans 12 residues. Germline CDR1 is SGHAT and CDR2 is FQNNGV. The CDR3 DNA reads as TGTGCCAGCAGCTTAAGGGGAAGAGCGCAGTATTTT. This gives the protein CASSLRGRAQYF.

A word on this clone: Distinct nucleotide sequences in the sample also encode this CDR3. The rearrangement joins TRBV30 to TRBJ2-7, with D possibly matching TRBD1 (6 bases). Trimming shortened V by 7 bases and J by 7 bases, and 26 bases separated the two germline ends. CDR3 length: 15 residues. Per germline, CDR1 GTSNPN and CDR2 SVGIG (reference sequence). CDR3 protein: CASRLTGTGRGEQYF. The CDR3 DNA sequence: TGTGCCTCAAGACTGACAGGAACTGGTCGTGGGGAGCAGTACTTC.

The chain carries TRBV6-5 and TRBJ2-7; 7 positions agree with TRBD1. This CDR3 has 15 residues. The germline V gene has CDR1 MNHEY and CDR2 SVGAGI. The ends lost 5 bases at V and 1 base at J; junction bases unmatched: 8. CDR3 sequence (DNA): TGTGCCAGCAGTCTACAGGGGATAGGGTCCTACGAGCAGTACTTC. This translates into CASSLQGIGSYEQYF.

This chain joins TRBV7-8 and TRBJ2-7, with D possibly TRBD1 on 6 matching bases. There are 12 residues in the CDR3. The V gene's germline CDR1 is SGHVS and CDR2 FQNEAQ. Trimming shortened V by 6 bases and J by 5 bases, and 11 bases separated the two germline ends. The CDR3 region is CASRQGGNEQYF. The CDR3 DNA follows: TGTGCCAGCAGACAAGGGGGAAACGAGCAGTACTTC.

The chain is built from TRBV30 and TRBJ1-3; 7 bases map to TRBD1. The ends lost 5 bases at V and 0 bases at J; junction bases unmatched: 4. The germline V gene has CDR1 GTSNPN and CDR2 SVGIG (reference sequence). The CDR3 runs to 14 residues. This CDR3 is CAWDRARSGNTIYF. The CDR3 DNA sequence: TGTGCCTGGGACAGGGCCCGCTCTGGAAACACCATATATTTT.

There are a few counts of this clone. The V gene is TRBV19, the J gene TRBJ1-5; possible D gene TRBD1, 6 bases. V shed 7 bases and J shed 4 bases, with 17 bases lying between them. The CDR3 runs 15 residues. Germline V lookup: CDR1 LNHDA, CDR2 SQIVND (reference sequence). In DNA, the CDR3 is TGTGCCAGTACCGCCGGCAGGGGCCCTAATCAGCCCCAGCATTTT. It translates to CASTAGRGPNQPQHF.

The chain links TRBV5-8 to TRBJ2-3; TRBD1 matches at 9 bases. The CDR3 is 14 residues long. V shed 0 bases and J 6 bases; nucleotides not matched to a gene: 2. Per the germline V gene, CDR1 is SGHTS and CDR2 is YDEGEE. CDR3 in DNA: TGTGCCAGCAGCTTGGGGACAGGGGTGGATACGCAGTATTTT. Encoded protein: CASSLGTGVDTQYF.

The CDR3 loop is CASSDIAGGSTDTQYF. The CDR3 DNA sequence: TGTGCCAGCAGCGACATAGCGGGGGGGAGCACAGATACGCAGTATTTT. The rearrangement joins TRBV7-2 to TRBJ2-3, with 11 nucleotides matching TRBD2. The V and J ends lost 5 bases and 0 bases, in that order; junction bases with no gene match: 4. Germline CDR1 reads SGHTA; CDR2 reads FQGNSA. The CDR3 consists of 16 residues.

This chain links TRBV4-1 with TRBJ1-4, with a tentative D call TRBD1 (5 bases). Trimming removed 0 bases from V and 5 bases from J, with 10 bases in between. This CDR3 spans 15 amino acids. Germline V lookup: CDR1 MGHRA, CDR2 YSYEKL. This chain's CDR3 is CASSQDQGSNEKLFF. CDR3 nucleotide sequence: TGCGCCAGCAGCCAAGATCAGGGCTCAAATGAAAAACTGTTTTTT.

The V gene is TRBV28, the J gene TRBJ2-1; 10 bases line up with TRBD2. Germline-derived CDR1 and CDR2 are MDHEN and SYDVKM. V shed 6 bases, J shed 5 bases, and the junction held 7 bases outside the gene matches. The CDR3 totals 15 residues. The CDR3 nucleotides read TGTGCCAGCAGGACCGGACTAGCGGTCCACAATGAGCAGTTCTTC. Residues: CASRTGLAVHNEQFF. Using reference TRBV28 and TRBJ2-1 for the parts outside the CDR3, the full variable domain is DVKVTQSSRYLVKRTGEKVFLECVQDMDHENMFWYRQDPGLGLRLIYFSYDVKMKEKGDIPEGYSVSREKKERFSLILESASTNQTSMYLCASRTGLAVHNEQFFGPGTRLTVL.

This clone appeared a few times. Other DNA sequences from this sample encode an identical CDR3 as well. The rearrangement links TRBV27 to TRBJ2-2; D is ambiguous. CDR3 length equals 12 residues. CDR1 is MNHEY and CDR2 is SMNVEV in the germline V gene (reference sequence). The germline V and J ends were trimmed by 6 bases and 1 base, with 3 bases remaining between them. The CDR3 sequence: CASSQNTGELFF. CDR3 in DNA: TGTGCCAGCAGCCAGAACACCGGGGAGCTGTTTTTT.

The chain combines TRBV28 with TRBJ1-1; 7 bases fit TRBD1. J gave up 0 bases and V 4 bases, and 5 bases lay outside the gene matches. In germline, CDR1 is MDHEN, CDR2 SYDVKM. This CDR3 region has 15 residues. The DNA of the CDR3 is TGTGCCAGCAGTTCTTCCGGGACAGTGAACACTGAAGCTTTCTTT. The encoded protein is CASSSSGTVNTEAFF.

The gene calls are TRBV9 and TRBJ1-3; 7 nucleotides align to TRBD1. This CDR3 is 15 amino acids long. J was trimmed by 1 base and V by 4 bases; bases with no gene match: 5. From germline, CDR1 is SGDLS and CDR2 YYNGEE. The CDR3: CASSQTGKSGNTIYF. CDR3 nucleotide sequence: TGTGCCAGCAGCCAGACAGGGAAGTCTGGAAACACCATATATTTT.

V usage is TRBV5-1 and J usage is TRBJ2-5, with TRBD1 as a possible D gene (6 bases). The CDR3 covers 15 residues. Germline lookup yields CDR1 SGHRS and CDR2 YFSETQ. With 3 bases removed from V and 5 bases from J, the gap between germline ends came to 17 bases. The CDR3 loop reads CASSSEPARGETQYF. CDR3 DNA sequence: TGCGCCAGCAGCTCCGAACCCGCAAGGGGGGAGACCCAGTACTTC.

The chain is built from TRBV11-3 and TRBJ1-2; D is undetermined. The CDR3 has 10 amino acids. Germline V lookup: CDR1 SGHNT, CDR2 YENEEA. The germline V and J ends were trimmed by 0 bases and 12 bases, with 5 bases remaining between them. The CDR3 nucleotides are TGTGCCAGCAGCTTAGATAATCACACCTTC. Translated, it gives CASSLDNHTF.